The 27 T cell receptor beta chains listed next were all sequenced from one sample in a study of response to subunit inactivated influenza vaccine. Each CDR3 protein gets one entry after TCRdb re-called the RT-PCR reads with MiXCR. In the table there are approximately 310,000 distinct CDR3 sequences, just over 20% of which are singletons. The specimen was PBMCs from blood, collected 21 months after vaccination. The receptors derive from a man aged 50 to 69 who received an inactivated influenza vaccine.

The CDR3 DNA sequence: TGTGCCAGCAGCACCTACCTTCAGGGCCTTTCAGATACGCAGTATTTT. It codes for CASSTYLQGLSDTQYF. The rearrangement joins TRBV11-2 to TRBJ2-3, with D perhaps matching TRBD1 (5 bases). The germline V gene encodes CDR1 SGHAT and CDR2 FQNNGV. The CDR3 totals 16 residues. V dropped 5 bases and J dropped 4 bases, with 19 bases sitting between them. Based on the CDR3 plus reference TRBV11-2 and TRBJ2-3, the full variable domain is EAGVAQSPRYKIIEKRQSVAFWCNPISGHATLYWYQQILGQGPKLLIQFQNNGVVDDSQLPKDRFSAERLKGVDSTLKIQPAKLEDSAVYLCASSTYLQGLSDTQYFGPGTRLTVL.

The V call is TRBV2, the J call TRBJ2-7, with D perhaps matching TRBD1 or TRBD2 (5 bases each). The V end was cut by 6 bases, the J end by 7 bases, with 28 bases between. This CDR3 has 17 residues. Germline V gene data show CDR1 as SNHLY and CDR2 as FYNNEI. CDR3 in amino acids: CASSEQETRTLRGEQYF. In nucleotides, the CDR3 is TGTGCCAGCAGCGAACAGGAGACGCGTACCCTACGAGGGGAGCAGTACTTC.

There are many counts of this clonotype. For the CDR3, the DNA is TGTGCCAGCAGCCGAAGGGCCACCAATGAGCAGTTCTTC. Protein: CASSRRATNEQFF. This rearrangement joins TRBV12-3 or TRBV12-4 to TRBJ2-1, with D hard to call. V dropped 6 bases and J dropped 6 bases, with 12 bases sitting between them. The CDR3 length is 13 residues.

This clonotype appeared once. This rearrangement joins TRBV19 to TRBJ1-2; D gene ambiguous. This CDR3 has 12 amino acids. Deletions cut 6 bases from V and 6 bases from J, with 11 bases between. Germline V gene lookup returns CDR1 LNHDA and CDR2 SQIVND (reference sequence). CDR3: CASSTQSHGYTF. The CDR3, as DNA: TGTGCCAGTAGCACTCAGAGCCATGGCTACACCTTC.

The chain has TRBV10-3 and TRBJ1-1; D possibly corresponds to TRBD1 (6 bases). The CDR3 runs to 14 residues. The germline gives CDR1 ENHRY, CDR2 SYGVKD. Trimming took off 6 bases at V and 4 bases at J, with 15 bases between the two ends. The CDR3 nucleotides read TGTGCCATCAGGAGTCAGGACAGAGGCACTGAAGCTTTCTTT. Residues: CAIRSQDRGTEAFF.

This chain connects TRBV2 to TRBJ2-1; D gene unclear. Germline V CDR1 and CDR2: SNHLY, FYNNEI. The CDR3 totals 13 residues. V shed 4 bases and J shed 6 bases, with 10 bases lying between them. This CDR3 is CASSVRRVNEQFF. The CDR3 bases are TGTGCCAGCAGTGTAAGAAGGGTCAATGAGCAGTTCTTC.

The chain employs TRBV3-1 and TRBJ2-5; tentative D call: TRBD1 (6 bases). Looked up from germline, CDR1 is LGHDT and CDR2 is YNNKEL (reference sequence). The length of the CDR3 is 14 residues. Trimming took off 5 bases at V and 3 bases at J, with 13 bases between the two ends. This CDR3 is CASSSRQVKETQYF. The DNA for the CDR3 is TGTGCCAGCAGCTCCCGACAGGTGAAAGAGACCCAGTACTTC.

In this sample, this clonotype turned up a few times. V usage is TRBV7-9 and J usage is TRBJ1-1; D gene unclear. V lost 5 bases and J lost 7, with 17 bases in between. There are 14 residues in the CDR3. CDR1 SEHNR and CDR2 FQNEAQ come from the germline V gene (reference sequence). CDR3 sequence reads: CASSPPVKTHEAFF. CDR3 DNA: TGTGCCAGCAGCCCACCAGTTAAAACCCATGAAGCTTTCTTT.

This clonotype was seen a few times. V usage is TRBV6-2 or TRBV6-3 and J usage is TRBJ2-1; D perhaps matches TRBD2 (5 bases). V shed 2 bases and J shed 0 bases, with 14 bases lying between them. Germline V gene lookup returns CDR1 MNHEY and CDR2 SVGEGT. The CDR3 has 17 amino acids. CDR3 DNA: TGTGCCAGCAGTTACAGCCTGGAGGAGATCTCCTACAATGAGCAGTTCTTC. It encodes CASSYSLEEISYNEQFF.

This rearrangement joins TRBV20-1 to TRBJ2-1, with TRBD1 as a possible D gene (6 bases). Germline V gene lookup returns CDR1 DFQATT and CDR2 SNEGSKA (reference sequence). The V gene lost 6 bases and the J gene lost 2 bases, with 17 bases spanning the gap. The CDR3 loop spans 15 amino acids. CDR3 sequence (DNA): TGCAGTGCCCCGGACAGCCAACAACCCTACAATGAGCAGTTCTTC. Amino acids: CSAPDSQQPYNEQFF.

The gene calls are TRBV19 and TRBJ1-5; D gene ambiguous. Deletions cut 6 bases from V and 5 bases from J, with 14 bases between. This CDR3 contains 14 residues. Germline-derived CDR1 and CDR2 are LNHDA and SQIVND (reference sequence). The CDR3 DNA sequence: TGTGCCAGTAGCCCTAACGGGCCCCATCAGCCCCAGCATTTT. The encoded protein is CASSPNGPHQPQHF.

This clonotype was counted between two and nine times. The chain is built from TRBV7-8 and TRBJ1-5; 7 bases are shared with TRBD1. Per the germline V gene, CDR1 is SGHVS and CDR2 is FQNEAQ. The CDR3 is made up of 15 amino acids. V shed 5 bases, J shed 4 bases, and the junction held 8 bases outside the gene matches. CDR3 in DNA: TGTGCCAGCAGCCCGCGGGACAGCACAAATCAGCCCCAGCATTTT. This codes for CASSPRDSTNQPQHF.

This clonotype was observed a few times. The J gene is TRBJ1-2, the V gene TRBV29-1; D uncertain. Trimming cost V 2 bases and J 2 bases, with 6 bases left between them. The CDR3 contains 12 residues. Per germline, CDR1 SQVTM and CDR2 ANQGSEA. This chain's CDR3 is CSVERGNYGYTF. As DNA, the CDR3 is TGCAGCGTTGAAAGAGGGAACTATGGCTACACCTTC.

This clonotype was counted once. CDR3 nucleotide sequence: TGTGCCAGCAGCCCATATAGGGACGTCAGGACTGAAGCTTTCTTT. Translation: CASSPYRDVRTEAFF. The chain links TRBV7-2 to TRBJ1-1; tentatively, D is TRBD1 (5 bases). Germline V gives CDR1 SGHTA, CDR2 FQGNSA. The CDR3 runs to 15 residues. The V gene lost 5 bases and the J gene lost 5 bases, with 18 bases spanning the gap.

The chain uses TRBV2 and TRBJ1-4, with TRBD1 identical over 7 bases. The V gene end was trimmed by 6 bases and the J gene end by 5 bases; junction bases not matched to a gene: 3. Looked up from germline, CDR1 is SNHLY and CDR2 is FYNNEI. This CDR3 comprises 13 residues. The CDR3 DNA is TGTGCCAGCAGACAGGGGCGGAATGAAAAACTGTTTTTT. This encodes CASRQGRNEKLFF.

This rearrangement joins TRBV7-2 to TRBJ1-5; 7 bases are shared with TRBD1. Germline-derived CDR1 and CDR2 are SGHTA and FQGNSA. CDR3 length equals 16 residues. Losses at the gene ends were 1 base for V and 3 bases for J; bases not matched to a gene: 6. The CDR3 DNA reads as TGTGCCAGCAGCTTAGTTGGGACAGCATACAATCAGCCCCAGCATTTT. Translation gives CASSLVGTAYNQPQHF.

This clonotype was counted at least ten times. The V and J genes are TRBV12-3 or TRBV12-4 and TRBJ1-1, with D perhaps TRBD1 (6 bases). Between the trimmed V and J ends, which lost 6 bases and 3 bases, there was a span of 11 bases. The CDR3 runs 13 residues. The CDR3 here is CASSLQGHTEAFF. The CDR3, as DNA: TGTGCCAGCAGCTTACAGGGACACACTGAAGCTTTCTTT.

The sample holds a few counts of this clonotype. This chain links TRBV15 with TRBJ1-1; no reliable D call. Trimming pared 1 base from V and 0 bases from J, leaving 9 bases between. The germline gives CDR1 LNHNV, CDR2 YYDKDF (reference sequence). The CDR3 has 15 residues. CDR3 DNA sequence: TGTGCCACCAGCAGAGGGAAATCAATGAACACTGAAGCTTTCTTT. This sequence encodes CATSRGKSMNTEAFF.

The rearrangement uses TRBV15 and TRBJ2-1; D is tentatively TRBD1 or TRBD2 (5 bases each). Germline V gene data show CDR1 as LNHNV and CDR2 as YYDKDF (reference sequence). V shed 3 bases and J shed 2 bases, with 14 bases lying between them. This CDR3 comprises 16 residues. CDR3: CATSRGRDGAYNEQFF. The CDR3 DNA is TGTGCCACCAGCAGGGGCCGGGACGGAGCCTACAATGAGCAGTTCTTC.

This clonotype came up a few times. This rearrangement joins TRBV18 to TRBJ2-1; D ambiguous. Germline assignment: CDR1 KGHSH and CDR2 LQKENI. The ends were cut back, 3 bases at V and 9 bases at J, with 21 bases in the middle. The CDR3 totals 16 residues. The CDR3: CASSPAIGSMIGEQFF. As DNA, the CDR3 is TGTGCCAGCTCACCTGCCATCGGGTCAATGATCGGTGAGCAGTTCTTC.

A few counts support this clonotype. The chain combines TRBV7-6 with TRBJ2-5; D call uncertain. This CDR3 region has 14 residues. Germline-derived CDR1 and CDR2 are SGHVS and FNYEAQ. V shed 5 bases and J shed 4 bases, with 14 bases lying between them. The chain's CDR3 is CASSPILDGETQYF. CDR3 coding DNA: TGTGCCAGCAGCCCAATTTTGGACGGAGAGACCCAGTACTTC.

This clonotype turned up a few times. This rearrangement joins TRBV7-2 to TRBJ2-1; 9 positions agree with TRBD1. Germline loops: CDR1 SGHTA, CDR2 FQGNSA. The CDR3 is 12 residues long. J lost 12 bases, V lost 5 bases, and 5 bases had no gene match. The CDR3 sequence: CASSPDRGWQFF. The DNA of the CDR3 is TGTGCCAGCAGCCCGGACAGGGGCTGGCAGTTCTTC.

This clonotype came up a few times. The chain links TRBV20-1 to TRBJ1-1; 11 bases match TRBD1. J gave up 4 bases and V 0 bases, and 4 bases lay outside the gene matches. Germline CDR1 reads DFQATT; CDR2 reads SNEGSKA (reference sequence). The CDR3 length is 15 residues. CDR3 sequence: CSARDVGTGGTEAFF. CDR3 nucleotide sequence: TGCAGTGCTAGAGATGTTGGGACAGGGGGCACTGAAGCTTTCTTT.

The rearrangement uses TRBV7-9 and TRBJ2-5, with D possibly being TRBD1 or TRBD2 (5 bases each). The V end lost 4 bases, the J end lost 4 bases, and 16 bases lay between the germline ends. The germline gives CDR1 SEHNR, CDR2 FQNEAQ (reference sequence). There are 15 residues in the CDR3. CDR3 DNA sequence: TGTGCCAGCAGCTCACTCTCCGGGACCATAGAGACCCAGTACTTC. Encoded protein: CASSSLSGTIETQYF.

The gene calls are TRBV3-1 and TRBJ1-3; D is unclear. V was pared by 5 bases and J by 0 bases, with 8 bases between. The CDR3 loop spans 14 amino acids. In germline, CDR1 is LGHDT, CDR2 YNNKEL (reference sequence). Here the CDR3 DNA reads TGTGCCAGCAGCTCTGTTCCCTCTGGAAACACCATATATTTT. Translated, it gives CASSSVPSGNTIYF.

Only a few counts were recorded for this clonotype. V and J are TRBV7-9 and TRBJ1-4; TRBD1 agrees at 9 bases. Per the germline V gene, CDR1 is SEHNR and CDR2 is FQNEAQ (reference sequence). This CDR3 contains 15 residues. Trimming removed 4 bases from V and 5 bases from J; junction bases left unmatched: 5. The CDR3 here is CASSYGTGTNEKLFF. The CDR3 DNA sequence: TGTGCCAGCAGCTACGGGACAGGGACCAATGAAAAACTGTTTTTT.

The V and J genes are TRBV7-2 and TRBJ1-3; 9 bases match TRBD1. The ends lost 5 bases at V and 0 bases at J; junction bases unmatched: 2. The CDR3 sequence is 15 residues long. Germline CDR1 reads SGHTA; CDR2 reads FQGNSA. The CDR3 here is CASSATGGSGNTIYF. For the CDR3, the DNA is TGTGCCAGCAGCGCGACAGGGGGCTCTGGAAACACCATATATTTT.